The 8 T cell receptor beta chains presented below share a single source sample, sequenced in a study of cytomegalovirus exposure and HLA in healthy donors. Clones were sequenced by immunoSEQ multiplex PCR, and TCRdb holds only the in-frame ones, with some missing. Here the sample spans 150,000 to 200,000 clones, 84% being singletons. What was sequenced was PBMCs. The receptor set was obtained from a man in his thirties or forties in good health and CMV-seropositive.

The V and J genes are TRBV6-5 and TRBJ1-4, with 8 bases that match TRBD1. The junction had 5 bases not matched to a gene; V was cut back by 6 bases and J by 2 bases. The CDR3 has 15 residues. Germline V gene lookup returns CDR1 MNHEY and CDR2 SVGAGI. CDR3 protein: CASRDREGTNEKLFF. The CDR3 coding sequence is TGTGCCAGCAGGGACAGGGAAGGGACTAATGAAAAACTGTTTTTT.

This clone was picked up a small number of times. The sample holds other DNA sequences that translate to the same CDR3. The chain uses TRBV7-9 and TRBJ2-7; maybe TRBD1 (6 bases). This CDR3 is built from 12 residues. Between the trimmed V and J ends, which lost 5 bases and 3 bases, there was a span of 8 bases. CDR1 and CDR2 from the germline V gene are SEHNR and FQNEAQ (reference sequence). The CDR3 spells CASSRTVYEQYF. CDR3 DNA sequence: TGTGCCAGCAGCCGGACAGTCTACGAGCAGTACTTC.

CDR3 sequence (DNA): TGTGCCAGCAGCTACACAGGGAGCGGGAACACTGAAGCTTTCTTT. This translates into CASSYTGSGNTEAFF. The genes are TRBV7-2 and TRBJ1-1, with D tentatively TRBD1 (6 bases). Trimming cost V 4 bases and J 1 base, with 13 bases left between them. Germline CDR1 is SGHTA and CDR2 is FQGNSA. The CDR3 covers 15 residues. Full variable domain (outside the CDR3, taken from reference TRBV7-2 and TRBJ1-1): GAGVSQSPSNKVTEKGKDVELRCDPISGHTALYWYRQSLGQGLEFLIYFQGNSAPDKSGLPSDRFSAERTGGSVSTLTIQRTQQEDSAVYLCASSYTGSGNTEAFFGQGTRLTVV.

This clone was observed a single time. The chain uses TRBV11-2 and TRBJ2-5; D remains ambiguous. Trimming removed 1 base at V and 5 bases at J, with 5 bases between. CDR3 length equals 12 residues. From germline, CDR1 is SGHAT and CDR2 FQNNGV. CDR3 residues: CASSLVLETQYF. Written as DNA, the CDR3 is TGTGCCAGCAGCTTAGTTCTCGAGACCCAGTACTTC. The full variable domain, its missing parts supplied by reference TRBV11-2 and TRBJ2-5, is EAGVAQSPRYKIIEKRQSVAFWCNPISGHATLYWYQQILGQGPKLLIQFQNNGVVDDSQLPKDRFSAERLKGVDSTLKIQPAKLEDSAVYLCASSLVLETQYFGPGTRLLVL.

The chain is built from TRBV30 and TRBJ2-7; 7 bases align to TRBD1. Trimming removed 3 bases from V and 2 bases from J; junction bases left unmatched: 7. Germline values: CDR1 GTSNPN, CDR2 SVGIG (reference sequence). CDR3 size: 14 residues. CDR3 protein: CAWSANRGPYEQYF. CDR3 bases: TGTGCCTGGAGCGCAAACAGGGGACCCTACGAGCAGTACTTC.

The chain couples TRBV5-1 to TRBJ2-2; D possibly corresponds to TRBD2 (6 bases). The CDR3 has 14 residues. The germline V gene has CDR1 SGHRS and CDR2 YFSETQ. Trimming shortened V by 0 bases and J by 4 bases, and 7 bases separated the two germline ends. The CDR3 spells CASSLGEATGELFF. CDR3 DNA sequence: TGCGCCAGCAGCTTGGGGGAGGCCACCGGGGAGCTGTTTTTT.

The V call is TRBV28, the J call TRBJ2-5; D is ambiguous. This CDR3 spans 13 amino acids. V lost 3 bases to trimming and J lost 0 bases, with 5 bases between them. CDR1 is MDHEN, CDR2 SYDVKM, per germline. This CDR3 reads CASSLTYQETQYF. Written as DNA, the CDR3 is TGTGCCAGCAGTTTGACATACCAAGAGACCCAGTACTTC.

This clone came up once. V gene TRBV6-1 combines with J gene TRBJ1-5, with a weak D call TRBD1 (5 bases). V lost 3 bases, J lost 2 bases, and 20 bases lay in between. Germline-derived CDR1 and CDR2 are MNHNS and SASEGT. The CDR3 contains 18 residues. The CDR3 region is CASSEVPRSARGNQPQHF. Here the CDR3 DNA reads TGTGCCAGCAGTGAGGTTCCCCGTTCCGCCAGGGGCAATCAGCCCCAGCATTTT.